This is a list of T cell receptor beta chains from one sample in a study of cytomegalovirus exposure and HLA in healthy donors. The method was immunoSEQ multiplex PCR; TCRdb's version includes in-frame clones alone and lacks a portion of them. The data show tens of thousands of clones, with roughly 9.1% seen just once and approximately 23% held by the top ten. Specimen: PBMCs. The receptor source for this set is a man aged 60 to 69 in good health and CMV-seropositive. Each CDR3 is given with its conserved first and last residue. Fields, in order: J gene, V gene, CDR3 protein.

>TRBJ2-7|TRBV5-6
CASSSLAGGYEQYF
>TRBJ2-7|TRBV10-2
CASSLSIRTSYSYEQYF
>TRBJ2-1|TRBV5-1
CASSWMGAADEQFF
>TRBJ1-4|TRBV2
CASSLTDNEKLFF
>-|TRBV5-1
CASSEDTTFYEQYF
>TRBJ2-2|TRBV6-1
CASSEGDWRTGELFF
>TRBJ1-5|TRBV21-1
CASSIGTEHSNQPQHF
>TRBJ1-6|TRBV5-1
CASSATDPYNSPLHF
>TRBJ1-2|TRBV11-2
CASSLLPGGYTF
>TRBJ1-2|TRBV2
CASRGQGMFGYTF
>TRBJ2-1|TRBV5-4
CASSLASGRTNNEQFF
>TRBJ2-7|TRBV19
CASSAGTSGRTGEQYF
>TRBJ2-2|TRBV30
CAWSGGRGRAGELFF
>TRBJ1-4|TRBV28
CASTSTRGGNEKLFF
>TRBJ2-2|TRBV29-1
CSVEDTSGGAGTGELFF
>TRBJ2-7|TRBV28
CASRSTSASKSYEQYF
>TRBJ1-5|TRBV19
CASTRGGQLNQPQHF
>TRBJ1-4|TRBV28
CASSSRGTTNEKLFF
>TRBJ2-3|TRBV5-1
CASSLWGGSGSTDTQYF
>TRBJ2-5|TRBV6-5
CASTRAGETQYF
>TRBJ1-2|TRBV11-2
CASSLDRQIYGYTF
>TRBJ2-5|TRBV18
CASSPPTQGTKTQYF
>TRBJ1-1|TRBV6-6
CASSPGDRPINTEAFF
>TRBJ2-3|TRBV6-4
CASDTPPSGRITDTQYF
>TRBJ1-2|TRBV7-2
CASSLGGSGTNYGYTF
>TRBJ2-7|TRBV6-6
CASSYSPGISVQQYF
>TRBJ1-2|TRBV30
CAWSVQFNYGYTF
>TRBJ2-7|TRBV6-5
CASSYSGWRDSQEQYF
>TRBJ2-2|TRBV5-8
CASRVGQNTGELFF
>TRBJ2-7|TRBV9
CASSGSGTSYEQYF
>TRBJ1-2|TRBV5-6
CASSLREGQGAGGYTF
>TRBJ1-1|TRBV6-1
CASSEPGQGAFF
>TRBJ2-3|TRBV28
CASSGTGREADTQYF
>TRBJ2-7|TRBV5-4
CASSHQTGIYEQYF
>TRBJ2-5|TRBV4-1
CASSHSGQGGFQETQYF
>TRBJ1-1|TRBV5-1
CASSTDTNTEAFF
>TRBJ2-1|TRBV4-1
CASSQDLGQNNEQFF
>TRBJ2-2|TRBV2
CASSGTIAQRELFF
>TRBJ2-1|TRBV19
CAAGGYNEQFF
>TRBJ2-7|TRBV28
CASTGTRGGVEQYF
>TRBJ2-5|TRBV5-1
CASSHRDRSPKETQYF
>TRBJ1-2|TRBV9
CASSAGSDASNYGYTF
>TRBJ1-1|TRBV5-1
CASSLHSNTEAFF
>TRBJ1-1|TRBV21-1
CASSKVDRGKPEAFF
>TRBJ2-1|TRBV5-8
CASQRRFSSYNEQFF
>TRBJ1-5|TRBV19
CASSYSGQGNQPQHF
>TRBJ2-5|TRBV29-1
CSVASGGPVQYF